This T cell receptor (beta chain) was recovered during a study of blood T cell repertoires in COVID-19. The CDR3 is 14 residues long. J lost 4 bases, V lost 6 bases, and 8 bases had no gene match. Germline CDR1 SGHDT, CDR2 YYEEEE. TCRdb keeps only in-frame clones here, not all; method: immunoSEQ multiplex PCR. The profile shows approximately 210,000 clones, 90% to 95% of them singletons. Sequencing was done on a sample of peripheral blood. The chain links TRBV5-6 to TRBJ1-2; 8 nucleotides agree with TRBD1. The receptor was isolated from a young man with acute or convalescent COVID-19. This chain's CDR3 is CASISTDRVYGYTF. Here the CDR3 DNA reads TGTGCCAGCATCAGTACGGACAGGGTCTATGGCTACACCTTC.